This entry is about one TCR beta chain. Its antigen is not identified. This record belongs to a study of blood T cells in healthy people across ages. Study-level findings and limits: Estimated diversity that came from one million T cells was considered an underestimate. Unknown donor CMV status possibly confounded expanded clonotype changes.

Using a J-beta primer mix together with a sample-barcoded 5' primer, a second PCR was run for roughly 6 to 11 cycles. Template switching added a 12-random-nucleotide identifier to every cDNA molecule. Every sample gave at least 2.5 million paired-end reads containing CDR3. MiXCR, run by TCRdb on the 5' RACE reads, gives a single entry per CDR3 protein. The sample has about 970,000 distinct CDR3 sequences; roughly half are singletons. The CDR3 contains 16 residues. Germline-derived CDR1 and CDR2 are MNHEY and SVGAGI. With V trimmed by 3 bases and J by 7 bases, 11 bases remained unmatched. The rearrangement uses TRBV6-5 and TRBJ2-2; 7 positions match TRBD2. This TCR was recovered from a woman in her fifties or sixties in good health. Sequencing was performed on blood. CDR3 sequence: CASSYHSGGVFGELFF. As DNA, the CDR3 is TGTGCCAGCAGTTATCATTCGGGAGGCGTATTCGGGGAGCTGTTTTTT.